Listed below are T cell receptor beta chains from one sample, sequenced in a study of blood T cell repertoires in COVID-19. Assay: immunoSEQ multiplex PCR; the TCRdb copy retains only in-frame clones and omits some. The sample records 200,000 to 250,000 clones, around 84% being singletons. The source material was peripheral blood. These receptors were obtained from an elderly woman with COVID-19, enrolled during active disease. CDR3s leave out the opening cysteine and the closing phenylalanine or tryptophan. Fields, in order: clone size, V gene, J gene, CDR3 protein. Clone sizes are given selectively: once, few, many, or a class where the clone is expanded.

>.|TRBV5-5|TRBJ1-2
ASSLSRQGAYGYT
>.|TRBV5-4|TRBJ2-1
ASSSKAGGSWSSYNEQF
>.|TRBV3-1/TRBV3-2|TRBJ1-1
ASSQMGQANTEAF
>few|TRBV5-5|TRBJ1-5
ASSSLGGGYQPQH
>.|TRBV4-3|TRBJ2-4
ASSQERAGDRGPIQY
>.|TRBV28|TRBJ1-1
ASSPGTSPSEAF
>.|TRBV5-1|TRBJ2-5
ASSPGGQETQY
>.|TRBV5-6|TRBJ2-2
ASSFRGTGGAVGELF
>.|TRBV5-4|TRBJ1-1
ASSIDSLEQVAF
>few|TRBV19|TRBJ1-4
ASSPLYSEKLF
>.|TRBV4-1|TRBJ1-1
ASSLQGSVAF
>.|TRBV30|TRBJ2-5
AWERGGETQY
>once|TRBV27|TRBJ1-2
ASRRAGGIYGYT
>.|TRBV5-1|TRBJ2-2
ASSSLTSGGTGELF
>.|TRBV7-9|TRBJ1-1
ASSLAGTKGEAF
>.|TRBV5-1|TRBJ2-1
ASTGTASYNEQF
>.|TRBV19|TRBJ2-6
ASRSETRSSGANVLT
>.|TRBV28|TRBJ2-2
ASKINTGGNTGELF
>.|TRBV5-1|TRBJ2-5
ASSLSGAETQY
>once|TRBV7-2|TRBJ2-2
ASSLRAGVPFANTGELF
>.|TRBV28|TRBJ1-4
ASSRDRAKNEKLF
>.|TRBV27|TRBJ2-6
ASSPTSGGSGANVLT
>.|TRBV5-1|TRBJ2-5
ASSLGVARERTQY
>.|TRBV29-1|TRBJ1-2
SARAGQIYGYT
>few|TRBV6-5|TRBJ2-7
ASSYSLEGTIYEQY
>.|TRBV7-9|TRBJ1-4
ASSKYGTVNEKLF
>.|TRBV9|TRBJ1-6
ASSVDRGAGNSPLH
>.|TRBV18|TRBJ2-5
ASSPPNRGETQY
>.|TRBV28|TRBJ1-2
ASSIANYGYT
>.|TRBV7-2|TRBJ1-1
ASSLNSLGVGQNTEAF
>.|TRBV12-5|TRBJ2-5
ASGPGTSGGAETQY
>.|TRBV5-1|TRBJ1-1
ASSDRQGGNTEAF
>.|TRBV6-1|TRBJ2-6
ASSEAGAGANVLT
>few|TRBV28|TRBJ1-2
ASTAVDSVYGYT
>.|TRBV3-1/TRBV3-2|TRBJ2-3
ASSQSVHLADTHLSTDTQY
>.|TRBV19|TRBJ1-2
ASSVTPGTGAGYT
>.|TRBV18|TRBJ1-6
ASSPDRVNSPLH
>.|TRBV28|TRBJ1-1
ASRSERGNTEAF
>.|TRBV5-1|TRBJ2-3
ASSLGTSTDTQY
>.|TRBV11-3|TRBJ2-2
ASSYGLANTGELF
>.|TRBV18|TRBJ1-1
ASLRQGANRNTEAF
>.|TRBV3-1/TRBV3-2|TRBJ1-1
ASSPRSRHGGRNTEAF
>.|TRBV2|TRBJ1-1
ASSVEGNTEAF
>.|TRBV19|TRBJ2-3
ASSKGTDTQY
>once|TRBV19|TRBJ2-5
ASSSLGPGLAGHLQETQY
>.|TRBV19|TRBJ1-2
ASSIDHGGRGYT
>.|TRBV6-5|TRBJ2-7
ASRLRHRGTYEQY
>.|TRBV9|TRBJ2-5
ASSVELSGTQY
>.|TRBV2|TRBJ2-5
ASSEGGGETQY
>.|TRBV19|TRBJ2-3
ASSRRASTDTQY
>.|TRBV29-1|TRBJ1-2
SVEEGTGLYGYT
>few|TRBV19|TRBJ1-2
ASSNLGLNGYT
>few|TRBV18|TRBJ2-3
ASSPGTTQY
>once|TRBV5-8|TRBJ1-5
ASRPDKYVSNQPQH
>.|TRBV19|TRBJ1-6
ASSIQGGIGNSPLH
>.|TRBV15|TRBJ2-3
ATSRDKRGVGADTQY
>.|TRBV6-5|TRBJ1-1
ASNRQGLGTEAF